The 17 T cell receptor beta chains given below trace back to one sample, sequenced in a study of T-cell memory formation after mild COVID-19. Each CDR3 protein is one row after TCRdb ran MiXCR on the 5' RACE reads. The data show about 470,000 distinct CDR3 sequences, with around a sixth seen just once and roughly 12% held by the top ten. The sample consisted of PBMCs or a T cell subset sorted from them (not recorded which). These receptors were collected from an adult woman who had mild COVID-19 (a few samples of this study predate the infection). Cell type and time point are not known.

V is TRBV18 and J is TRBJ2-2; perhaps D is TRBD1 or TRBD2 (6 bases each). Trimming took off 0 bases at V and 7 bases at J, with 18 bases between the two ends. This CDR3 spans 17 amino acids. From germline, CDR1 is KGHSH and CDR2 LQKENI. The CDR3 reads CASSPPTGGNHGGELFF. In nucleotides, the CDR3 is TGTGCCAGCTCACCACCGACAGGAGGGAATCATGGCGGGGAGCTGTTTTTT.

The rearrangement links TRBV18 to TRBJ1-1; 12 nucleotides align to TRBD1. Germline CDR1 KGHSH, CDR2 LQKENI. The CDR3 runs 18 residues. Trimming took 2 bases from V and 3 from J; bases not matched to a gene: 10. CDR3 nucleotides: TGTGCCAGCTCACCAAGGGCCGGGACAGGGGGCGAAGACACTGAAGCTTTCTTT. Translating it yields CASSPRAGTGGEDTEAFF.

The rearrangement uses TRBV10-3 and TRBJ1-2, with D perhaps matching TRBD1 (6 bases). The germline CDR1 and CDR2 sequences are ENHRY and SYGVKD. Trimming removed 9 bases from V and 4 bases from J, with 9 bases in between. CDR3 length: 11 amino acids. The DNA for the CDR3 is TGTGCCATGGGACAAGGCTATGGCTACACCTTC. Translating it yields CAMGQGYGYTF.

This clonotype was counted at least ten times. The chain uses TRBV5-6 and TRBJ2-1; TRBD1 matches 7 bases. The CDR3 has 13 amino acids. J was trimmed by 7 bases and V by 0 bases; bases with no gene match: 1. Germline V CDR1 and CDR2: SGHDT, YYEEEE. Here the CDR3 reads CASSLVQGNEQFF. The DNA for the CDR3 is TGTGCCAGCAGCTTGGTACAGGGGAATGAGCAGTTCTTC.

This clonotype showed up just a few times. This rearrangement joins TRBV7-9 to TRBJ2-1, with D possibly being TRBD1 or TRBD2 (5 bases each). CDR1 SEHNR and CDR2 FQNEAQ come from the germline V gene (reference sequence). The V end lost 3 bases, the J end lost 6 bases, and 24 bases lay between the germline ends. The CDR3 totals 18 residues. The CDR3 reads CASSFPGGSAPEGNEQFF. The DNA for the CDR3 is TGTGCCAGCAGCTTCCCTGGGGGAAGCGCCCCCGAGGGCAATGAGCAGTTCTTC.

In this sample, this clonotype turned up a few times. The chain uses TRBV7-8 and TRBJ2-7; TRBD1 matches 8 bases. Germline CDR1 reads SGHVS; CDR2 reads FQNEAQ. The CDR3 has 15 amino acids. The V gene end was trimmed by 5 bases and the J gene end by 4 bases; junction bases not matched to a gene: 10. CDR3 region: CASSRTGQGPYEQYF. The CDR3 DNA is TGTGCCAGCAGCCGTACCGGACAGGGTCCGTACGAGCAGTACTTC.

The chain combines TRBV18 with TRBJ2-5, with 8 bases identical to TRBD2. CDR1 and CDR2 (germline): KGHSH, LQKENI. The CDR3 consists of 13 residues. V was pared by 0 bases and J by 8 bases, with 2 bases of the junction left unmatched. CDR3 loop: CASSPPAGDTQYF. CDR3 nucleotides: TGTGCCAGCTCACCACCAGCGGGAGACACCCAGTACTTC.

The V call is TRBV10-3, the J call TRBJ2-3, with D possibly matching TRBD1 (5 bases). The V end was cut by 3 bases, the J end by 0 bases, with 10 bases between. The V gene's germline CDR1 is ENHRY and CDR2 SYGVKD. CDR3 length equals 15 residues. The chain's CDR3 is CAISDPAGSTDTQYF. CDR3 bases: TGTGCCATCAGTGACCCGGCAGGGAGCACAGATACGCAGTATTTT.

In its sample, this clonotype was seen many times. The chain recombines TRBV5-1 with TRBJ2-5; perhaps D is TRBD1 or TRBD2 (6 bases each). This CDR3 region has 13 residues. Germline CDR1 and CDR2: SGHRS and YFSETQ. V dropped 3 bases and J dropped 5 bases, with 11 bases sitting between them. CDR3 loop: CASSSGARETQYF. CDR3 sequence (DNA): TGCGCCAGCAGCTCGGGGGCTCGGGAGACCCAGTACTTC.

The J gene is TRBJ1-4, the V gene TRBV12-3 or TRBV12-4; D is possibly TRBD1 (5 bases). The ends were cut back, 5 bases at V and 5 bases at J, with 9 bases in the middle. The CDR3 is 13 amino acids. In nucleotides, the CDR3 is TGTGCCAGCAGTGGGGCGCTGAATGAAAAACTGTTTTTT. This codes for CASSGALNEKLFF.

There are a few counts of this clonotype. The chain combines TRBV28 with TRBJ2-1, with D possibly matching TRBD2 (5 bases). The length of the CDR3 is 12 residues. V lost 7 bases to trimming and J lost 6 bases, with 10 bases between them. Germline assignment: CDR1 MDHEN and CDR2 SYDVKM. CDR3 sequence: CASTEGRNEQFF. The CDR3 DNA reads TGTGCCAGCACTGAGGGCCGCAATGAGCAGTTCTTC.

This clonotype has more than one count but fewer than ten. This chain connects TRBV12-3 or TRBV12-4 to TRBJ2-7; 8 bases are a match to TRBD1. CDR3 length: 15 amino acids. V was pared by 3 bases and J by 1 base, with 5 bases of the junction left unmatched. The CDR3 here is CASSFRQGTSYEQYF. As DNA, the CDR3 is TGTGCCAGCAGTTTCAGACAGGGGACATCCTACGAGCAGTACTTC.

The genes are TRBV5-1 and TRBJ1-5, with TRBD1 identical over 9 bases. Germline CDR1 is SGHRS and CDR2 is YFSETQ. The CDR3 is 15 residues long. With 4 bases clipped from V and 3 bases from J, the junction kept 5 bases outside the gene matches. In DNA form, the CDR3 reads TGCGCCAGCAGCCTCACAGGGGGCATCAATCAGCCCCAGCATTTT. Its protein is CASSLTGGINQPQHF.

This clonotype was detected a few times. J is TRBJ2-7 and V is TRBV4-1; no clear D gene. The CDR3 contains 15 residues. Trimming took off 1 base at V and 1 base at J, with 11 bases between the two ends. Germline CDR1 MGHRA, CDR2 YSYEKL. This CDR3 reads CASSQGADPSYEQYF. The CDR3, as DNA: TGCGCCAGCAGCCAAGGGGCAGACCCATCCTACGAGCAGTACTTC.

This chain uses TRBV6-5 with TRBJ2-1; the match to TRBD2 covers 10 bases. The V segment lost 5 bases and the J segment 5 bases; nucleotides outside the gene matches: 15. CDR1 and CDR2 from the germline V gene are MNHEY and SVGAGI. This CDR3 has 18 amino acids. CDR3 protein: CASSHKRGGRGEDNEQFF. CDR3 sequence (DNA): TGTGCCAGCAGTCATAAGCGGGGGGGCAGGGGTGAAGACAATGAGCAGTTCTTC.

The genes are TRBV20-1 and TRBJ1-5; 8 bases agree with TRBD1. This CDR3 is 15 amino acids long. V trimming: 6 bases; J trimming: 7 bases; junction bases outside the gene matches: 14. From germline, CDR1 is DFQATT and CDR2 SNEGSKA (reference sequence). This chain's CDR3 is CSANKDRGLLQPQHF. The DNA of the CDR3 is TGCAGTGCGAACAAAGACAGGGGCCTTTTGCAGCCCCAGCATTTT.

CDR3 bases: TGTGCCACCCGTCGAACGGGAGGGGGAGCAGATACGCAGTATTTT. Translated, it gives CATRRTGGGADTQYF. This chain links TRBV2 with TRBJ2-3; 8 nucleotides agree with TRBD2. The ends lost 10 bases at V and 4 bases at J; junction bases unmatched: 13. Germline V gene lookup returns CDR1 SNHLY and CDR2 FYNNEI. CDR3 length: 15 residues.